Below are 29 T cell receptor beta chains sequenced from a single sample in a study of identifying expanded T cells in peripheral blood. TCRdb's table, derived via immunoSEQ multiplex PCR, lists solely in-frame clones and lacks some. The data contain 100,000 to 150,000 clones, roughly 84% of them seen just once; the ten biggest clones take up 2.5% to 4%. The sample was blood. These receptor sequences come from a person aged 18 to 70 in good health.

The chain links TRBV13 to TRBJ2-7; TRBD2 aligns across 11 bases. V was pared by 4 bases and J by 9 bases, with 5 bases of the junction left unmatched. Germline V gives CDR1 PRHDT, CDR2 FYEKMQ (reference sequence). The CDR3 contains 13 residues. CDR3 loop: CASSSGTSGWQYF. The CDR3 region has the DNA TGTGCCAGCAGCTCCGGGACTAGCGGATGGCAGTACTTC.

This chain links TRBV27 with TRBJ1-2; 7 positions agree with TRBD1. Trimming took 0 bases from V and 6 from J; bases not matched to a gene: 19. Per germline, CDR1 MNHEY and CDR2 SMNVEV (reference sequence). The CDR3 spans 19 residues. For the CDR3, the DNA is TGTGCCAGCAGTTTATCCGCCGACCTCTACGGGACAGACATCGATGGCTACACCTTC. Amino acid sequence: CASSLSADLYGTDIDGYTF.

The genes are TRBV25-1 and TRBJ1-4; TRBD1 matches 7 bases. V lost 3 bases, J lost 7 bases, and 5 bases stayed unmatched. CDR1 MGHDK and CDR2 SYGVNS come from the germline V gene. The length of the CDR3 is 14 residues. The CDR3 bases are TGTGCCAGCAGTGACAACAGGGGTGGTGAAAAACTGTTTTTT. It specifies CASSDNRGGEKLFF.

V and J are TRBV10-1 and TRBJ1-1; D perhaps matches TRBD1 (6 bases). Germline V gives CDR1 WNHNN, CDR2 SYGVQD (reference sequence). The V end was cut by 6 bases, the J end by 4 bases, with 12 bases between. The length of the CDR3 is 13 residues. CDR3 sequence reads: CASSQQGSTEAFF. The CDR3 nucleotides read TGCGCCAGCAGCCAACAGGGAAGCACTGAAGCTTTCTTT.

V is TRBV7-8 and J is TRBJ1-5; D not certain. In germline, CDR1 is SGHVS, CDR2 FQNEAQ. The CDR3 loop spans 15 amino acids. V lost 1 base and J 0 bases, leaving 7 bases between the germline ends. This CDR3 reads CASSLGRLSNQPQHF. CDR3 nucleotides: TGTGCCAGCAGCTTAGGCAGGCTTAGCAATCAGCCCCAGCATTTT.

The chain couples TRBV9 to TRBJ1-1; D is ambiguous. V lost 4 bases and J 4 bases, leaving 14 bases between the germline ends. Germline assignment: CDR1 SGDLS and CDR2 YYNGEE. This CDR3 has 14 amino acids. CDR3 sequence: CASSPQGLSTEAFF. DNA for the CDR3: TGTGCCAGCAGCCCACAAGGGCTGAGCACTGAAGCTTTCTTT.

The rearrangement joins TRBV5-1 to TRBJ1-1, with D unclear. Trimming took 4 bases from V and 2 from J, leaving 15 bases between them. The CDR3 sequence is 15 residues long. In germline, CDR1 is SGHRS, CDR2 YFSETQ. The CDR3 is CASSPHGQSNTEAFF. The CDR3, as DNA: TGCGCCAGCAGCCCCCACGGGCAGAGCAACACTGAAGCTTTCTTT. The full variable domain, with the rest looked up from reference TRBV5-1 and TRBJ1-1, is KAGVTQTPRYLIKTRGQQVTLSCSPISGHRSVSWYQQTPGQGLQFLFEYFSETQRNKGNFPGRFSGRQFSNSRSEMNVSTLELGDSALYLCASSPHGQSNTEAFFGQGTRLTVV.

V usage is TRBV6-5 and J usage is TRBJ1-4, with TRBD1 matching 8 bases. CDR1 and CDR2 from the germline V gene are MNHEY and SVGAGI. This CDR3 is built from 16 residues. The junction had 8 bases not matched to a gene; V was cut back by 0 bases and J by 8 bases. CDR3 protein: CASSYSVGQGGEKLFF. CDR3 nucleotide sequence: TGTGCCAGCAGTTACTCAGTCGGACAGGGTGGCGAAAAACTGTTTTTT.

The chain employs TRBV7-8 and TRBJ2-3, with TRBD2 matching over 8 bases. Trimming removed 0 bases from V and 3 bases from J; junction bases left unmatched: 5. Germline-derived CDR1 and CDR2 are SGHVS and FQNEAQ. The CDR3 covers 16 residues. CDR3: CASSLARGGPTDTQYF. CDR3 bases: TGTGCCAGCAGCTTAGCCCGGGGGGGGCCAACAGATACGCAGTATTTT. Drawing the rest from reference TRBV7-8 and TRBJ2-3, the complete variable domain is GAGVSQSPRYKVAKRGQDVALRCDPISGHVSLFWYQQALGQGPEFLTYFQNEAQLDKSGLPSDRFFAERPEGSVSTLKIQRTQQEDSAVYLCASSLARGGPTDTQYFGPGTRLTVL.

This clone has a single count. V is TRBV7-3 and J is TRBJ1-2; the D gene is possibly TRBD1 (6 bases). CDR1 SGHTA and CDR2 FQGTGA come from the germline V gene. The CDR3 is 13 residues long. V shed 5 bases and J shed 6 bases, with 13 bases lying between them. The CDR3 spells CASSRDRNHGYTF. The CDR3 DNA reads TGTGCCAGCAGCCGAGACAGGAATCATGGCTACACCTTC. Filled out from reference TRBV7-3 and TRBJ1-2, the complete variable domain reads GAGVSQTPSNKVTEKGKYVELRCDPISGHTALYWYRQSLGQGPEFLIYFQGTGAADDSGLPNDRFFAVRPEGSVSTLKIQRTERGDSAVYLCASSRDRNHGYTFGSGTRLTVV.

The chain uses TRBV5-1 and TRBJ1-2; TRBD1 is a possible D gene (5 bases). The CDR3 has 18 amino acids. The V and J ends lost 0 bases and 5 bases respectively, with 23 bases between them. Per the germline V gene, CDR1 is SGHRS and CDR2 is YFSETQ. In DNA, the CDR3 is TGCGCCAGCAGCTTGGGCGCTACGAGAGGTGAGGGGAGGTATGGCTACACCTTC. Residues: CASSLGATRGEGRYGYTF.

This sequence joins TRBV5-1 and TRBJ2-3; D not certain. The CDR3 runs 16 residues. Looked up from germline, CDR1 is SGHRS and CDR2 is YFSETQ. Trimming removed 7 bases from V and 6 bases from J, with 24 bases in between. CDR3 sequence (DNA): TGCGCCAGCTTACCTGGTTCGGGCCCCGGAACGGATACGCAGTATTTT. Translating it yields CASLPGSGPGTDTQYF.

V gene TRBV15 combines with J gene TRBJ1-2; D uncertain. V lost 0 bases to trimming and J lost 2 bases, with 4 bases between them. Germline assignment: CDR1 LNHNV and CDR2 YYDKDF (reference sequence). CDR3 length equals 13 residues. This chain's CDR3 is CATSRDRNYGYTF. CDR3 DNA: TGTGCCACCAGCAGAGACAGGAACTATGGCTACACCTTC.

This clone turned up a few times. This sequence joins TRBV7-8 and TRBJ2-5, with 7 bases matching TRBD1. The CDR3 sequence is 14 residues long. Trimming removed 0 bases from V and 6 bases from J; junction bases left unmatched: 4. Germline values: CDR1 SGHVS, CDR2 FQNEAQ. This CDR3 reads CASSLARQGQTQYF. CDR3 sequence (DNA): TGTGCCAGCAGCTTAGCCCGACAGGGTCAGACCCAGTACTTC.

The chain uses TRBV5-1 and TRBJ1-3; no clear D. V lost 4 bases and J 4 bases, leaving 3 bases between the germline ends. CDR3 length: 11 amino acids. Germline lookup yields CDR1 SGHRS and CDR2 YFSETQ. The CDR3 spells CASSDGNTIYF. DNA of the CDR3: TGCGCCAGCAGCGACGGAAACACCATATATTTT.

The chain couples TRBV7-9 to TRBJ1-1; no definite D call. The CDR3 spans 12 residues. Trimming removed 3 bases from V and 4 bases from J, with 6 bases in between. Germline loops: CDR1 SEHNR, CDR2 FQNEAQ (reference sequence). CDR3 sequence (DNA): TGTGCCAGCAGCTTTAGCGGCACTGAAGCTTTCTTT. It yields the protein CASSFSGTEAFF.

The chain carries TRBV2 and TRBJ2-1; D remains unclear. V was cut by 11 bases and J by 3 bases, with 20 bases left in between. CDR1 SNHLY and CDR2 FYNNEI come from the germline V gene. CDR3 length equals 15 residues. CDR3: CAPSIDSGVYNEQFF. Written as DNA, the CDR3 is TGTGCCCCAAGCATAGATTCTGGGGTCTACAATGAGCAGTTCTTC.

This chain joins TRBV30 and TRBJ1-5, with TRBD1 identical over 7 bases. V was clipped by 2 bases and J by 12 bases; unmatched bases: 7. The CDR3 contains 12 residues. The germline CDR1 and CDR2 sequences are GTSNPN and SVGIG (reference sequence). The CDR3 spells CAWSKPGQNQHF. The CDR3 DNA reads as TGTGCCTGGAGTAAGCCGGGACAGAACCAGCATTTT. The full variable domain, completed using reference TRBV30 and TRBJ1-5, is SQTIHQWPATLVQPVGSPLSLECTVEGTSNPNLYWYRQAAGRGLQLLFYSVGIGQISSEVPQNLSASRPQDRQFILSSKKLLLSDSGFYLCAWSKPGQNQHFGDGTRLSIL.

V is TRBV7-2 and J is TRBJ2-7, with no clear D. V was clipped by 7 bases and J by 7 bases, with 14 bases between them. The CDR3 covers 12 residues. The V gene's germline CDR1 is SGHTA and CDR2 FQGNSA. In DNA form, the CDR3 reads TGTGCCAGCACCACCCACCACGGGGAGCAGTACTTC. Its protein is CASTTHHGEQYF. The whole variable domain, filled in from reference TRBV7-2 and TRBJ2-7, reads GAGVSQSPSNKVTEKGKDVELRCDPISGHTALYWYRQSLGQGLEFLIYFQGNSAPDKSGLPSDRFSAERTGGSVSTLTIQRTQQEDSAVYLCASTTHHGEQYFGPGTRLTVT.

The J gene is TRBJ2-4, the V gene TRBV7-3; tentatively, D is TRBD1 (6 bases). The germline V and J ends were trimmed by 3 bases and 8 bases, with 11 bases remaining between them. Germline CDR1 SGHTA, CDR2 FQGTGA. The CDR3 has 13 amino acids. CDR3 in DNA: TGTGCCAGCAGCTTTGAACAGGGAGACATTCAGTACTTC. Encoded protein: CASSFEQGDIQYF. Complete variable domain (other parts from reference TRBV7-3 and TRBJ2-4): GAGVSQTPSNKVTEKGKYVELRCDPISGHTALYWYRQSLGQGPEFLIYFQGTGAADDSGLPNDRFFAVRPEGSVSTLKIQRTERGDSAVYLCASSFEQGDIQYFGAGTRLSVL.

The chain joins TRBV2 to TRBJ2-3, with D hard to call. Trimming took off 6 bases at V and 6 bases at J, with 7 bases between the two ends. Germline lookup yields CDR1 SNHLY and CDR2 FYNNEI. This CDR3 is built from 11 residues. The CDR3 DNA follows: TGTGCCAGCAGCCAGACGGATACGCAGTATTTT. Its translation is CASSQTDTQYF.

The rearrangement links TRBV19 to TRBJ1-1; D is unclear. Germline assignment: CDR1 LNHDA and CDR2 SQIVND (reference sequence). V lost 3 bases, J lost 7 bases, and 12 bases lay in between. CDR3 length equals 13 residues. CDR3 loop: CASSIYPENEAFF. The CDR3 DNA reads as TGTGCCAGTAGTATCTACCCTGAGAATGAAGCTTTCTTT.

The chain links TRBV7-2 to TRBJ2-5; 10 bases agree with TRBD2. V gave up 7 bases and J gave up 7 bases; unmatched junction bases: 15. The germline CDR1 and CDR2 sequences are SGHTA and FQGNSA. This CDR3 spans 16 amino acids. The CDR3 reads CASTKTSGEVSRTQYF. The CDR3 nucleotides are TGTGCCAGCACCAAAACTAGCGGGGAGGTTTCAAGGACCCAGTACTTC.

The rearrangement joins TRBV5-1 to TRBJ1-2; D possibly corresponds to TRBD1 (6 bases). The V end was cut by 7 bases, the J end by 8 bases, with 15 bases between. Per the germline V gene, CDR1 is SGHRS and CDR2 is YFSETQ. The CDR3 spans 12 residues. The CDR3 sequence is CASQPGVGGYTF. The CDR3 DNA is TGCGCCAGCCAACCAGGGGTGGGAGGCTACACCTTC.

This clone was observed a single time. The chain couples TRBV9 to TRBJ2-1; 7 bases map to TRBD1. CDR3 size: 15 residues. The germline gives CDR1 SGDLS, CDR2 YYNGEE. J lost 6 bases, V lost 2 bases, and 8 bases had no gene match. The CDR3 nucleotides are TGTGCCAGCAGCGTCGGACAGGCGACCACCAATGAGCAGTTCTTC. It is translated as CASSVGQATTNEQFF.

The chain employs TRBV2 and TRBJ2-7, with D possibly matching TRBD2 (6 bases). From germline, CDR1 is SNHLY and CDR2 FYNNEI. This CDR3 comprises 12 residues. V lost 2 bases and J lost 4, with 6 bases in between. The CDR3 loop reads CASSERGYEQYF. CDR3 sequence (DNA): TGTGCCAGCAGTGAACGGGGGTACGAGCAGTACTTC.

CDR3 DNA sequence: TGTGCCAGCAGCTTAGTCTGGACCTCCCCTATAGGTCAGCCCCAGCATTTT. The encoded protein is CASSLVWTSPIGQPQHF. The V and J genes are TRBV7-8 and TRBJ1-5; D ambiguous. V dropped 1 base and J dropped 6 bases, with 19 bases sitting between them. The CDR3 has 17 residues. Germline-derived CDR1 and CDR2 are SGHVS and FQNEAQ.

The chain is built from TRBV29-1 and TRBJ1-5; D possibly corresponds to TRBD1 (6 bases). The V end lost 6 bases, the J end lost 4 bases, and 10 bases lay between the germline ends. This CDR3 has 12 amino acids. Germline loops: CDR1 SQVTM, CDR2 ANQGSEA. The CDR3 loop reads CSVVTGNQPQHF. The CDR3 DNA is TGCAGCGTGGTAACAGGGAATCAGCCCCAGCATTTT.

V gene TRBV19 combines with J gene TRBJ2-3, with 8 bases lining up with TRBD2. CDR3 length: 15 residues. Trimming cost V 6 bases and J 1 base; bases outside gene matches: 6. Germline-derived CDR1 and CDR2 are LNHDA and SQIVND (reference sequence). In DNA form, the CDR3 reads TGTGCCAGTAGGAGCACGGGGGGGGGCACAGATACGCAGTATTTT. It is translated as CASRSTGGGTDTQYF.